The present T cell receptor beta chain was sequenced within a study of OX40 agonist ivuxolimab in advanced cancers. As for the study in general: Anti-PD-1, anti-PD-L1 or anti-CTLA-4 therapy given earlier was allowed, and 30% to 45% had some.

Comments on this clone: Antigen: not known. The same CDR3 is also encoded by other DNA sequences in this sample.

The CDR3 sequence is 11 residues long. Germline V lookup: CDR1 GTSNPN, CDR2 SVGIG (reference sequence). Trimming shortened V by 1 base and J by 7 bases, and 5 bases separated the two germline ends. Data came from immunoSEQ multiplex PCR; TCRdb stores just in-frame clones and leaves some out. Of tens of thousands of clones detected, 75% to 95% appear once; the ten largest clones hold 8.7%. Findings of the study overall: Some of the nonresponding patients also showed low levels of normalized T-cell clonal expansion. With doses of 0.1-3.0 mg/kg, partial responders showed among the lowest clonal expansion.

Sequenced here: CD4+ or CD8+ T cells sorted from blood, sampled in a trial of the OX40 agonist ivuxolimab. The TCR sequence derives from an adult with an advanced solid tumor such as melanoma, head and neck, liver or kidney cancer. This chain joins TRBV30 and TRBJ2-1, with unresolved D. CDR3 region: CAWSGGNEQFF. The CDR3 bases are TGTGCCTGGAGTGGTGGAAATGAGCAGTTCTTC.